This record covers a single TCR beta chain. The antigen is not known. A much more abundant neighbour one base away suggests this may be a read error. Arm-PCR with iRepertoire HTBI primers amplified the CDR3 regions for these TCR beta libraries. TCRdb ran MiXCR on the multiplex PCR reads and lists one entry per CDR3 protein. The sample lists about 350,000 distinct CDR3 sequences, roughly a sixth seen once, with about 32% in the top ten. The data were obtained in a study of regulatory T cells in long-lasting Graves disease. Study conclusions and caveats: Persistent patients shared more public clonotypes (over 2,500) than new patients (nearly 1,000).

The time point was: newly diagnosed GD, antithyroid drugs for less than 3 months. RNA isolated from PBMCs was used to make the TCR library. The patient group derived from an endocrinology department in Xi'an, China. The CDR3 runs 14 residues. V gave up 3 bases and J gave up 13 bases, with 22 bases separating them. CDR1 and CDR2 (germline): DFQATT, SNEGSKA (reference sequence). These data also featured in a second study, about T cells in Graves' hyperthyroidism and ophthalmopathy.

The source material was peripheral blood mononuclear cells (PBMCs), sampled at new diagnosis, from a patient treated with antithyroid drugs. The receptor was derived from a man aged 35 to 55 with Graves disease. The chain recombines TRBV20-1 with TRBJ2-1; no reliable D call. The CDR3 nucleotides read TGCAGTGCTAGGTCCCGTGGGTTTATGGAGACCCAGTTCTTC. It codes for CSARSRGFMETQFF.